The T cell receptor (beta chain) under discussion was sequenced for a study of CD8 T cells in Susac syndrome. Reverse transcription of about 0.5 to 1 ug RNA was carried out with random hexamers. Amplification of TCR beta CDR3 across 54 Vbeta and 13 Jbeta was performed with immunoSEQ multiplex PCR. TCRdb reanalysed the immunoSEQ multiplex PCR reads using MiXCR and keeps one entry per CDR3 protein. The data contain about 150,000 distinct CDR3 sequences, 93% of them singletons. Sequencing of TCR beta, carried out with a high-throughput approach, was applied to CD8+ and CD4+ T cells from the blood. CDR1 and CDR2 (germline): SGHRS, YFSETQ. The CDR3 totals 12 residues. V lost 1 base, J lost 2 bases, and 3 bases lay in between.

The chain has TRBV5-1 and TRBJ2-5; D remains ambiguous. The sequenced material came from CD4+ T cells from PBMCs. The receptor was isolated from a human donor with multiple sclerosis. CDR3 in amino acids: CASSLWQETQYF. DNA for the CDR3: TGCGCCAGCAGCTTGTGGCAAGAGACCCAGTACTTC.